The clone carrying this TCR beta chain occurred a few times. Germline CDR1 DFQATT, CDR2 SNEGSKA (reference sequence). V gave up 3 bases and J gave up 1 base; unmatched junction bases: 3. The CDR3 has 16 residues. The sample originates from a study of response to subunit inactivated influenza vaccine. In TCRdb, the RT-PCR reads were re-called with MiXCR into one record per CDR3 protein. The sample gives almost 600,000 distinct CDR3 sequences, around 15% of which show up once; more than 9.5% is in the top ten. Sequenced material: PBMCs from blood, taken 11 to 12 days after vaccination. The rearrangement uses TRBV20-1 and TRBJ2-6; TRBD2 matches 10 bases. This receptor was identified in a man between 50 and 59 years old who received an inactivated influenza vaccine. The CDR3 reads CSASLAGVSGANVLTF. The CDR3 DNA reads as TGCAGTGCTAGTCTAGCGGGAGTTTCTGGGGCCAACGTCCTGACTTTC.